The rows below give T cell receptor beta chains drawn from one sample of a study of blood T cell repertoires in COVID-19. Profiled with immunoSEQ multiplex PCR; TCRdb holds only in-frame clones, not every one. This table holds more than 200,000 clones, 86% found once. Sequencing input: peripheral blood. These receptor sequences come from a man aged 25-40 years with active or convalescent COVID-19. Each CDR3 is given with its conserved first and last residue. A D gene is named only where the DNA matches it firmly. Where a row states a size, it is once, few, many or the class of an expanded clone; other rows omit it.

J gene	V gene	D gene	clone size	CDR3 DNA	CDR3 protein
TRBJ2-7	TRBV12-3/TRBV12-4	-	-	TGTGCCAGCAGACCCTCTAGCGTGAGCGAGCAGTACTTC	CASRPSSVSEQYF
TRBJ1-5	TRBV10-3	-	once	TGTGCCATCAGTGGGGAGACAGGTCTGGATCAGCCCCAGCATTTT	CAISGETGLDQPQHF
TRBJ1-6	TRBV5-1	TRBD1	-	TGCGCCAGCAGCTTGGGACAGGGTGGAAATTCACCCCTCCACTTT	CASSLGQGGNSPLHF
TRBJ1-2	TRBV4-1	-	-	TGCGCCAGCAGCCAAGTAGGGGTAGGTCTTTCTGGCAGGGTGAACTATGGCTACACCTTC	CASSQVGVGLSGRVNYGYTF
TRBJ2-5	TRBV27	-	-	TGTGCCAGCAGTTCGGGACTCGAAGAGACCCAGTACTTC	CASSSGLEETQYF
TRBJ2-6	TRBV2	TRBD1	-	TGTGCCAGCAGTGGGTCAGGGGGAAAATACTCTGGGGCCAACGTCCTGACTTTC	CASSGSGGKYSGANVLTF
TRBJ1-2	TRBV5-8	TRBD1	-	TGTGCCAGCAGCTCGACAGGGGGAACAGGAGGCTACACCTTC	CASSSTGGTGGYTF
TRBJ2-3	TRBV2	TRBD1	-	TGTGCCAGCAGCATTACAGGGGGCGCTCGCACAGATACGCAGTATTTT	CASSITGGARTDTQYF
TRBJ1-4	TRBV13	TRBD1	-	TGTGCCAGCAGTACGACCGGGACAGGGAGGCGGGAAAAACTGTTTTTT	CASSTTGTGRREKLFF
TRBJ1-1	TRBV13	-	once	TGTGCCAGCAGCTGGGGCTCAGGGAAAGCTTTCTTT	CASSWGSGKAFF
TRBJ1-2	TRBV19	TRBD1	-	TGTGCCAGCACCCCGGACGCGGAAGGGACAGTACCAATCTATAACTATGGCTACACCTTC	CASTPDAEGTVPIYNYGYTF
TRBJ1-6	TRBV11-2	-	-	TGTGCCAGCAGCTCGTTCCGGGCGCGGGATTCACCCCTCCACTTT	CASSSFRARDSPLHF
TRBJ2-1	TRBV11-2	TRBD1	-	TGTGCCAGTAGAACTTCTACCGGGACAGGATACAATGAGCAGTTCTTC	CASRTSTGTGYNEQFF
TRBJ2-1	TRBV27	TRBD2	once	TGTGCCAGCAGTTACCTAGCGGGGGGGCTCAATGAGCAGTTCTTC	CASSYLAGGLNEQFF
TRBJ2-7	TRBV7-9	-	-	TGTGCCAGCAGCTTAGGTCAGAACACCTACGAGCAGTACTTC	CASSLGQNTYEQYF